What follows are 29 T cell receptor beta chains derived from one specimen sequenced in a study of regulatory T cells in long-lasting Graves disease. As for time point: newly diagnosed GD, antithyroid drugs for less than 3 months. PBMCs were the source of the RNA used for TCR sequencing. The TCR beta library used iRepertoire HTBI primers with Arm-PCR amplification of CDR3. TCRdb used MiXCR to reprocess the multiplex PCR reads, holding one entry per CDR3 protein. This table has 400,000 to 500,000 distinct CDR3 sequences, over 14% appearing once. These data were also filed under a second study, of T cells in Graves' hyperthyroidism and ophthalmopathy.

The source was peripheral blood mononuclear cells (PBMCs), collected at new diagnosis, from a patient treated with antithyroid drugs. Source of these receptors: a woman in her 40s with Graves disease.

This clonotype has just a few counts. V is TRBV6-2 or TRBV6-3 and J is TRBJ2-1; a possible D gene is TRBD2 (5 bases). Between the trimmed V and J ends, which lost 5 bases and 8 bases, there was a span of 19 bases. Germline assignment: CDR1 MNHEY and CDR2 SVGEGT. The CDR3 contains 15 residues. CDR3 protein: CASSTSEGVMYEQFF. Here the CDR3 DNA reads TGTGCCAGCAGTACCAGCGAGGGAGTGATGTATGAGCAGTTCTTC.

The J gene is TRBJ1-5, the V gene TRBV28; D is ambiguous. Looked up from germline, CDR1 is MDHEN and CDR2 is SYDVKM. V gave up 3 bases and J gave up 6 bases, with 18 bases separating them. This CDR3 spans 16 amino acids. The CDR3: CASSFPRNTVSQPQHF. CDR3 bases: TGTGCCAGCAGTTTCCCACGGAATACGGTTTCTCAGCCCCAGCATTTT. The full variable domain, with the rest looked up from reference TRBV28 and TRBJ1-5, is DVKVTQSSRYLVKRTGEKVFLECVQDMDHENMFWYRQDPGLGLRLIYFSYDVKMKEKGDIPEGYSVSREKKERFSLILESASTNQTSMYLCASSFPRNTVSQPQHFGDGTRLSIL.

This clonotype appeared many times. The chain has TRBV11-1 and TRBJ2-1; D is perhaps TRBD1 or TRBD2 (5 bases each). Germline lookup yields CDR1 SGHAT and CDR2 FQDESV (reference sequence). The CDR3 covers 15 residues. Deletions cut 5 bases from V and 2 bases from J, with 13 bases between. CDR3 nucleotides: TGTGCCAGCAGCAAGGGACGTACCACCTACAATGAGCAGTTCTTC. Amino acid sequence: CASSKGRTTYNEQFF.

This clonotype was counted at least ten times. The J gene is TRBJ2-5, the V gene TRBV5-1; perhaps D is TRBD1 or TRBD2 (7 bases each). Germline CDR1 is SGHRS and CDR2 is YFSETQ. V lost 0 bases to trimming and J lost 5 bases, with 14 bases between them. The CDR3 has 15 amino acids. The CDR3: CASSLEGGGTETQYF. CDR3 nucleotide sequence: TGCGCCAGCAGCTTGGAGGGAGGGGGCACGGAGACCCAGTACTTC.

Many counts were recorded for this clonotype. The chain has TRBV3-1 and TRBJ1-1; D not certain. The V end lost 5 bases, the J end lost 4 bases, and 8 bases lay between the germline ends. Germline V gene data show CDR1 as LGHDT and CDR2 as YNNKEL (reference sequence). The CDR3 runs to 12 residues. This CDR3 is CASSSWGTEAFF. CDR3 in DNA: TGTGCCAGCAGCTCCTGGGGCACTGAAGCTTTCTTT. The entire variable domain, with the rest obtained from reference TRBV3-1 and TRBJ1-1, is as follows: DTAVSQTPKYLVTQMGNDKSIKCEQNLGHDTMYWYKQDSKKFLKIMFSYNNKELIINETVPNRFSPKSPDKAHLNLHINSLELGDSAVYFCASSSWGTEAFFGQGTRLTVV.

The sample holds one count of this clonotype. J is TRBJ1-1 and V is TRBV2, with D unresolved. Germline V gives CDR1 SNHLY, CDR2 FYNNEI. V gave up 6 bases and J gave up 0 bases, with 8 bases separating them. The CDR3 runs to 13 residues. CDR3 in DNA: TGTGCCAGCAGCTTCCAATTGAACACTGAAGCTTTCTTT. It yields the protein CASSFQLNTEAFF.

This clonotype came up many times. The genes are TRBV20-1 and TRBJ2-7; D gene ambiguous. This CDR3 comprises 13 residues. Germline values: CDR1 DFQATT, CDR2 SNEGSKA (reference sequence). Trimming stripped 4 bases from V and 0 bases from J, with 10 bases between. The CDR3 spells CSATPVFSYEQYF. CDR3 nucleotides: TGCAGTGCTACTCCGGTGTTCTCCTACGAGCAGTACTTC.

This clonotype was seen many times. This sequence joins TRBV12-3 or TRBV12-4 and TRBJ2-1; TRBD2 matches at 8 bases. V shed 6 bases, J shed 9 bases, and the junction held 4 bases outside the gene matches. The CDR3 covers 12 residues. The CDR3 loop is CASSYLAGEQFF. In DNA form, the CDR3 reads TGTGCCAGCAGCTATCTAGCGGGTGAGCAGTTCTTC.

This clonotype was counted at least ten times. The rearrangement joins TRBV11-1 to TRBJ2-7, with 7 bases fitting TRBD2. CDR1 is SGHAT, CDR2 FQDESV, per germline (reference sequence). V gave up 0 bases and J gave up 4 bases; unmatched junction bases: 3. The CDR3 runs 14 residues. In DNA form, the CDR3 reads TGTGCCAGCAGCTTAGCAACGGGAGGATACGAGCAGTACTTC. This sequence encodes CASSLATGGYEQYF.

About this clonotype: With a far larger clone one base away, a read error is the likely cause. V and J are TRBV11-3 and TRBJ2-7, with 7 bases fitting TRBD2. Trimming cost V 5 bases and J 7 bases; bases outside gene matches: 8. This CDR3 region has 13 residues. The germline V gene has CDR1 SGHNT and CDR2 YENEEA. The CDR3 reads CASSPGRNNEQYF. The CDR3 nucleotides are TGTGCCAGCAGCCCCGGGAGGAACAATGAGCAGTACTTC.

This chain joins TRBV19 and TRBJ2-3, with TRBD1 matching 7 bases. The ends lost 3 bases at V and 1 base at J; junction bases unmatched: 10. The CDR3 is made up of 17 amino acids. Germline values: CDR1 LNHDA, CDR2 SQIVND (reference sequence). CDR3 bases: TGTGCCAGTAGTATTCTAGACAGGGTGCTTCGCACAGATACGCAGTATTTT. Protein product: CASSILDRVLRTDTQYF.

The CDR3 loop is CASSLGTRGQETQYF. The CDR3 DNA is TGCGCCAGCAGCTTGGGGACAAGGGGACAAGAGACCCAGTACTTC. J is TRBJ2-5 and V is TRBV5-1; the D gene is possibly TRBD1 (5 bases). CDR3 size: 15 residues. CDR1 SGHRS and CDR2 YFSETQ come from the germline V gene. Trimming took 0 bases from V and 2 from J, leaving 11 bases between them.

The sample holds many counts of this clonotype. J is TRBJ1-1 and V is TRBV3-1; a weak D match, TRBD1 (6 bases). CDR3 size: 15 residues. Trimming took 3 bases from V and 1 from J, leaving 12 bases between them. From germline, CDR1 is LGHDT and CDR2 YNNKEL (reference sequence). The DNA for the CDR3 is TGTGCCAGCAGCCATGTGGGGACAACGAACACTGAAGCTTTCTTT. This codes for CASSHVGTTNTEAFF.

This clonotype was picked up many times. The rearrangement uses TRBV3-1 and TRBJ1-4, with D perhaps TRBD1 (5 bases). CDR3 length equals 16 residues. Germline V gene lookup returns CDR1 LGHDT and CDR2 YNNKEL (reference sequence). The V end lost 1 base, the J end lost 5 bases, and 14 bases lay between the germline ends. The CDR3 sequence is CASSQGSGLLNEKLFF. The DNA of the CDR3 is TGTGCCAGCAGCCAAGGATCGGGACTCTTAAATGAAAAACTGTTTTTT. The full variable domain, its missing parts supplied by reference TRBV3-1 and TRBJ1-4, is DTAVSQTPKYLVTQMGNDKSIKCEQNLGHDTMYWYKQDSKKFLKIMFSYNNKELIINETVPNRFSPKSPDKAHLNLHINSLELGDSAVYFCASSQGSGLLNEKLFFGSGTQLSVL.

This clonotype occurred many times. This chain links TRBV27 with TRBJ1-4, with 7 bases aligning to TRBD1. The CDR3 is 17 amino acids. Looked up from germline, CDR1 is MNHEY and CDR2 is SMNVEV (reference sequence). The V gene end was trimmed by 2 bases and the J gene end by 3 bases; junction bases not matched to a gene: 9. The CDR3 DNA reads TGTGCCAGCAGTTTAAGGGGGCGGGTCGGGCCTAATGAAAAACTGTTTTTT. Protein sequence: CASSLRGRVGPNEKLFF.

Concerning this clonotype: A much larger clone is a single base away; this may be a read error. The chain is built from TRBV12-3 or TRBV12-4 and TRBJ2-5; 14 bases line up with TRBD2. The CDR3 is 21 amino acids. The CDR3 coding sequence is TGTGCCAGCAGTTTAGACGCCGGGACTAGCGGGAGAAGAGGGAGGTACAATGAGCAGCTCTTC. Its translation is CASSLDAGTSGRRGRYNEQLF.

The table lists this clonotype with a few counts. The chain uses TRBV20-1 and TRBJ1-1, with TRBD1 matching over 9 bases. Per germline, CDR1 DFQATT and CDR2 SNEGSKA (reference sequence). The ends lost 0 bases at V and 7 bases at J; junction bases unmatched: 12. The CDR3 covers 16 residues. Written as DNA, the CDR3 is TGCAGTGCTAGAGATCTACAGGGGGCTGAGTTAGGTGAAGCTTTCTTT. Translating gives CSARDLQGAELGEAFF.

CDR3 region: CASSYGAKQGYNSPLHF. The CDR3 nucleotides are TGTGCCAGCAGTTACGGGGCCAAACAGGGCTATAATTCACCCCTCCACTTT. The chain has TRBV6-5 and TRBJ1-6; maybe TRBD1 (6 bases). The CDR3 spans 17 residues. Germline V gives CDR1 MNHEY, CDR2 SVGAGI. With 2 bases removed from V and 3 bases from J, the gap between germline ends came to 14 bases.

This clonotype has a count of ten or more. The chain couples TRBV11-3 to TRBJ1-1; D is unclear. Trimming removed 3 bases at V and 7 bases at J, with 6 bases between. Germline V gene sequence: CDR1 SGHNT, CDR2 YENEEA. The CDR3 is made up of 11 amino acids. This CDR3 reads CASSLTYEAFF. As DNA, the CDR3 is TGTGCCAGCAGCTTGACATATGAAGCTTTCTTT.

This clonotype appeared a few times. The CDR3 nucleotides are TGTGCCAGCAGCCAAGATCGGGGACAGGGAGTGTACGAGCAGTACTTC. This translates into CASSQDRGQGVYEQYF. The chain couples TRBV3-1 to TRBJ2-7; 9 nucleotides align to TRBD1. Germline CDR1 and CDR2: LGHDT and YNNKEL (reference sequence). CDR3 length: 16 residues. Trimming removed 0 bases from V and 4 bases from J; junction bases left unmatched: 7.

At least ten counts were recorded for this clonotype. This chain links TRBV12-3 or TRBV12-4 with TRBJ2-1; D is perhaps TRBD2 (5 bases). The CDR3 totals 15 residues. V lost 3 bases, J lost 1 base, and 10 bases lay in between. Here the CDR3 DNA reads TGTGCCAGCAGTTTCGTTTTAGCGTCCTACAATGAGCAGTTCTTC. Its translation: CASSFVLASYNEQFF.

The V call is TRBV3-1, the J call TRBJ2-7, with D unclear. The CDR3 length is 13 residues. Germline loops: CDR1 LGHDT, CDR2 YNNKEL (reference sequence). The germline V and J ends were trimmed by 0 bases and 7 bases, with 10 bases remaining between them. The CDR3 spells CASSQERNLEQYF. The CDR3 nucleotides read TGTGCCAGCAGCCAAGAGCGAAATTTGGAGCAGTACTTC.

Ten or more counts support this clonotype. The chain is built from TRBV12-3 or TRBV12-4 and TRBJ1-1; D is perhaps TRBD1 (6 bases). The CDR3 spans 15 residues. V lost 7 bases and J 5 bases, leaving 20 bases between the germline ends. The CDR3 reads CASTVVGGARTEAFF. Here the CDR3 DNA reads TGTGCCAGCACCGTGGTGGGGGGGGCGCGAACTGAAGCTTTCTTT.

This clonotype was seen many times. The chain links TRBV7-6 to TRBJ2-3; D possibly uses TRBD1 or TRBD2 (6 bases each). Germline CDR1 and CDR2: SGHVS and FNYEAQ. Trimming left V 4 bases short and J 3 bases short, with 17 bases between. The CDR3 extends over 16 amino acids. DNA of the CDR3: TGTGCCAGCAGCTCGGGGGCCGGGAGCGGAACAGATACGCAGTATTTT. Translating gives CASSSGAGSGTDTQYF. Based on the CDR3 plus reference TRBV7-6 and TRBJ2-3, the full variable domain is GAGVSQSPRYKVTKRGQDVALRCDPISGHVSLYWYRQALGQGPEFLTYFNYEAQQDKSGLPNDRFSAERPEGSISTLTIQRTEQRDSAMYRCASSSGAGSGTDTQYFGPGTRLTVL.

In this sample, this clonotype turned up many times. V is TRBV4-2 and J is TRBJ1-6; a possible D gene is TRBD1 (5 bases). Germline-derived CDR1 and CDR2 are LGHNA and YNFKEQ. V dropped 2 bases and J dropped 10 bases, with 12 bases sitting between them. The CDR3 has 14 residues. CDR3 in amino acids: CASSQPDNRSPLHF. The CDR3 DNA sequence: TGTGCCAGCAGCCAACCGGACAATCGGTCACCCCTCCACTTT.

The count of this clonotype is one. This chain joins TRBV7-9 and TRBJ1-2; D is undetermined. The V gene's germline CDR1 is SEHNR and CDR2 FQNEAQ (reference sequence). Trimming cost V 5 bases and J 4 bases, with 11 bases left between them. The CDR3 loop spans 13 amino acids. In nucleotides, the CDR3 is TGTGCCAGCAGCAGAGACGCGGGCTATGGCTACACCTTC. Translated, it gives CASSRDAGYGYTF.

In its sample, this clonotype was seen many times. This rearrangement joins TRBV29-1 to TRBJ2-7, with D maybe TRBD2 (6 bases). CDR3 length equals 15 residues. CDR1 and CDR2 from the germline V gene are SQVTM and ANQGSEA. With 1 base removed from V and 5 bases from J, the gap between germline ends came to 18 bases. The CDR3: CSVEGVGGPGDEQYF. The DNA for the CDR3 is TGCAGCGTTGAAGGAGTCGGGGGACCTGGGGACGAGCAGTACTTC.

This clonotype was seen a handful of times. The chain combines TRBV28 with TRBJ2-7; 11 bases match TRBD2. The CDR3 sequence is 16 residues long. Germline-derived CDR1 and CDR2 are MDHEN and SYDVKM. V lost 8 bases and J lost 4; bases outside the gene matches: 13. The CDR3 is CASWRGLAGGRYEQYF. The CDR3 DNA follows: TGTGCCAGCTGGAGGGGGCTAGCGGGAGGTCGGTACGAGCAGTACTTC.

This clonotype occurred a few times. V is TRBV20-1 and J is TRBJ2-3; unclear D gene. CDR3 length equals 11 residues. V lost 7 bases, J lost 5 bases, and 10 bases lay in between. CDR1 and CDR2 from the germline V gene are DFQATT and SNEGSKA (reference sequence). CDR3 DNA: TGCAGTGTATACCTGGGAGATACGCAGTATTTT. The encoded protein is CSVYLGDTQYF.